The present T cell receptor (beta chain) was sequenced within a study of shared clonotypes between healthy human individuals. CDR1 SGHAT and CDR2 FQNNGV come from the germline V gene. Trimming cost V 5 bases and J 0 bases, with 24 bases left between them. This CDR3 is built from 19 residues. This table comes from immunoSEQ multiplex PCR, and its TCRdb copy is limited to in-frame clones, with some not included. The sample has 400,000 to 600,000 clones, about 96% seen once. The material sequenced was naive CD4+ T cells sorted from blood. Specified subset: CD45RA+ positively selected. V and J are TRBV11-2 and TRBJ2-3; D is perhaps TRBD1 (5 bases). The TCR originated in a woman aged 30 to 39 in good health. In DNA, the CDR3 is TGTGCCAGCAGCCCGCGAAAAAAACTAACAGGTGCTAGCACAGATACGCAGTATTTT. Its protein is CASSPRKKLTGASTDTQYF.